The 29 T cell receptor beta chains given below trace back to one sample, sequenced in a study of blood T cell repertoires in COVID-19. Sequenced by immunoSEQ multiplex PCR; TCRdb stores in-frame clones only, minus some. The sample yields 200,000 to 300,000 clones, more than 85% seen once. What was sequenced was peripheral blood. These receptor sequences come from a woman between 55 and 75 years old with COVID-19, enrolled during active disease.

V gene TRBV29-1 combines with J gene TRBJ1-1, with TRBD1 matching 8 bases. The CDR3 runs to 15 residues. The V segment lost 3 bases and the J segment 4 bases; nucleotides outside the gene matches: 10. Per the germline V gene, CDR1 is SQVTM and CDR2 is ANQGSEA. CDR3 in amino acids: CSVDSVRRGPTEAFF. The CDR3 DNA reads TGCAGCGTTGATTCAGTGCGCAGGGGGCCCACTGAAGCTTTCTTT.

The chain uses TRBV19 and TRBJ1-5, with a tentative D call TRBD1 (5 bases). CDR3 size: 15 residues. The germline V gene encodes CDR1 LNHDA and CDR2 SQIVND (reference sequence). V lost 5 bases to trimming and J lost 0 bases, with 11 bases between them. DNA of the CDR3: TGTGCCAGTAGTCTGACAGATTTTAGCAATCAGCCCCAGCATTTT. Translated: CASSLTDFSNQPQHF.

The chain recombines TRBV5-6 with TRBJ2-7, with 10 nucleotides matching TRBD1. The length of the CDR3 is 14 residues. After removal of 5 bases from V and 1 base from J, the junction contained 3 bases not matched to a gene. Germline-derived CDR1 and CDR2 are SGHDT and YYEEEE. CDR3 bases: TGTGCCAGCAGTTGGGACAGGGGATCCTACGAGCAGTACTTC. Translated, it gives CASSWDRGSYEQYF.

The chain employs TRBV2 and TRBJ2-2; possible D gene TRBD2, 5 bases. There are 18 residues in the CDR3. Germline V CDR1 and CDR2: SNHLY, FYNNEI. With 5 bases removed from V and 2 bases from J, the gap between germline ends came to 21 bases. The CDR3 sequence is CASSPGELPEVNTGELFF. CDR3 DNA: TGTGCCAGCAGTCCCGGGGAACTCCCAGAGGTCAACACCGGGGAGCTGTTTTTT.

CDR3: CAISDGQGAFYEQYF. The CDR3 DNA is TGTGCCATCAGTGACGGACAGGGAGCCTTTTACGAGCAGTACTTC. The J gene is TRBJ2-7, the V gene TRBV10-3, with 8 bases fitting TRBD1. V lost 3 bases to trimming and J lost 4 bases; unmatched junction nucleotides: 8. Germline CDR1 reads ENHRY; CDR2 reads SYGVKD. The CDR3 runs to 15 residues.

This clone was counted once. The rearrangement links TRBV2 to TRBJ1-2; maybe TRBD1 (5 bases). There are 15 residues in the CDR3. V was cut by 0 bases and J by 4 bases, with 12 bases left in between. Germline V gene data show CDR1 as SNHLY and CDR2 as FYNNEI. The CDR3 DNA reads as TGTGCCAGCAGTGAAGCGGGGCAGGGAGGCTATGGCTACACCTTC. As protein: CASSEAGQGGYGYTF.

V and J are TRBV30 and TRBJ1-1; 7 nucleotides line up with TRBD1. V was pared by 5 bases and J by 1 base, with 7 bases of the junction left unmatched. CDR1 and CDR2 (germline): GTSNPN, SVGIG (reference sequence). This CDR3 has 14 amino acids. The CDR3 DNA is TGTGCCTGGCACCCCGGGACAGCGAACACTGAAGCTTTCTTT. Translating gives CAWHPGTANTEAFF.

This rearrangement joins TRBV5-5 to TRBJ2-1; TRBD2 matches at 15 bases. Per the germline V gene, CDR1 is SGHKS and CDR2 is YYEKEE (reference sequence). V was pared by 4 bases and J by 6 bases, with 11 bases of the junction left unmatched. The CDR3 extends over 18 amino acids. CDR3 amino acids: CASSLTGLAGGPPNEQFF. CDR3 nucleotides: TGTGCCAGCAGCCTCACTGGACTAGCGGGAGGGCCCCCCAATGAGCAGTTCTTC. Using reference TRBV5-5 and TRBJ2-1 for the parts outside the CDR3, the full variable domain is DAGVTQSPTHLIKTRGQQVTLRCSPISGHKSVSWYQQVLGQGPQFIFQYYEKEERGRGNFPDRFSARQFPNYSSELNVNALLLGDSALYLCASSLTGLAGGPPNEQFFGPGTRLTVL.

This sequence joins TRBV5-1 and TRBJ1-6; TRBD1 matches 7 bases. Trimming took 4 bases from V and 8 from J; bases not matched to a gene: 9. CDR1 and CDR2 from the germline V gene are SGHRS and YFSETQ. The CDR3 consists of 15 residues. The CDR3 here is CASSVGTAGYSPLHF. The CDR3 DNA is TGCGCCAGCAGCGTCGGGACAGCTGGTTATTCACCCCTCCACTTT.

The rearrangement uses TRBV3-1 (or the pseudogene TRBV3-2) and TRBJ1-3, with unresolved D. Germline V gives CDR1 LGHDT, CDR2 YNNKEL (reference sequence). The CDR3 consists of 17 residues. Trimming cost V 0 bases and J 0 bases, with 12 bases left between them. Written as DNA, the CDR3 is TGTGCCAGCAGCCAAGAAGCTGTTTCGAGCTCTGGAAACACCATATATTTT. This gives the protein CASSQEAVSSSGNTIYF.

As for this clone: The sample contains more than one DNA sequence encoding this CDR3. V usage is TRBV20-1 and J usage is TRBJ2-7; the D is unclear. CDR3 size: 12 residues. The V end lost 3 bases, the J end lost 3 bases, and 9 bases lay between the germline ends. Per germline, CDR1 DFQATT and CDR2 SNEGSKA (reference sequence). The CDR3 nucleotides are TGCAGTGCTAGTGGCGGCGGCTACGAGCAGTACTTC. It specifies CSASGGGYEQYF.

This clone came up a few times. The V gene is TRBV7-9, the J gene TRBJ2-7, with 8 bases identical to TRBD2. V lost 2 bases to trimming and J lost 4 bases; unmatched junction nucleotides: 7. The CDR3 is 15 amino acids. The germline V gene encodes CDR1 SEHNR and CDR2 FQNEAQ (reference sequence). The CDR3 loop reads CASSLLSGVRYEQYF. Here the CDR3 DNA reads TGTGCCAGCAGCTTACTTAGCGGGGTGCGGTACGAGCAGTACTTC.

The chain carries TRBV30 and TRBJ1-2, with D uncertain. Germline V CDR1 and CDR2: GTSNPN, SVGIG (reference sequence). V was trimmed by 4 bases and J by 10 bases, leaving 16 bases between them. The CDR3 runs to 12 residues. CDR3 residues: CAWTQEERDYTF. The CDR3 DNA is TGTGCCTGGACTCAGGAGGAACGAGACTACACCTTC.

The chain is built from TRBV5-5 and TRBJ1-6; 12 bases line up with TRBD1. Unmatched junction bases numbered 9, after V lost 4 bases and J lost 10 bases. CDR1 is SGHKS, CDR2 YYEKEE, per germline (reference sequence). This CDR3 contains 16 residues. The CDR3 bases are TGTGCCAGCAGCGAATCCGGGACAGGGGGCATGTCACCCCTCCACTTT. Its translation: CASSESGTGGMSPLHF. The variable domain in full, completed from reference TRBV5-5 and TRBJ1-6, reads DAGVTQSPTHLIKTRGQQVTLRCSPISGHKSVSWYQQVLGQGPQFIFQYYEKEERGRGNFPDRFSARQFPNYSSELNVNALLLGDSALYLCASSESGTGGMSPLHFGNGTRLTVT.

A few counts support this clone. The rearrangement joins TRBV27 to TRBJ2-1, with TRBD2 matching over 7 bases. CDR1 MNHEY and CDR2 SMNVEV come from the germline V gene (reference sequence). CDR3 size: 16 residues. Trimming cost V 5 bases and J 5 bases; bases outside gene matches: 12. The DNA for the CDR3 is TGTGCCAGCAGTGGCCTACGGTGGCTAGCGGACAATGAGCAGTTCTTC. Translating gives CASSGLRWLADNEQFF.

V gene TRBV19 combines with J gene TRBJ1-2; a possible D gene is TRBD1 (5 bases). The ends were cut back, 7 bases at V and 2 bases at J, with 17 bases in the middle. The germline V gene has CDR1 LNHDA and CDR2 SQIVND (reference sequence). The CDR3 has 15 residues. The CDR3 is CASTAGAVENYGYTF. In nucleotides, the CDR3 is TGTGCCAGTACCGCTGGGGCCGTCGAAAACTATGGCTACACCTTC.

The gene calls are TRBV5-6 and TRBJ2-1, with 14 bases aligning to TRBD2. Per the germline V gene, CDR1 is SGHDT and CDR2 is YYEEEE. The CDR3 totals 17 residues. With V trimmed by 0 bases and J by 12 bases, 11 bases remained unmatched. The CDR3 reads CASSLGGGGLAGGGQFF. CDR3 nucleotide sequence: TGTGCCAGCAGCTTGGGAGGAGGTGGACTAGCGGGAGGTGGGCAGTTCTTC. Supplemented by reference TRBV5-6 and TRBJ2-1, the full variable domain reads DAGVTQSPTHLIKTRGQQVTLRCSPKSGHDTVSWYQQALGQGPQFIFQYYEEEERQRGNFPDRFSGHQFPNYSSELNVNALLLGDSALYLCASSLGGGGLAGGGQFFGPGTRLTVL.

The chain has TRBV24-1 and TRBJ2-3; D perhaps matches TRBD2 (5 bases). Germline V gene data show CDR1 as KGHDR and CDR2 as SFDVKD. The CDR3 has 13 amino acids. The V gene lost 7 bases and the J gene lost 5 bases, with 12 bases spanning the gap. The CDR3 region has the DNA TGTGCCACCAGAACTAGGAGTGGAGATACGCAGTATTTT. Its translation: CATRTRSGDTQYF.

V and J are TRBV3-1 (or the pseudogene TRBV3-2) and TRBJ2-3; D is ambiguous. Germline V gene lookup returns CDR1 LGHDT and CDR2 YNNKEL (reference sequence). There are 12 residues in the CDR3. V lost 4 bases to trimming and J lost 5 bases, with 7 bases between them. CDR3 protein: CASSRPEDTQYF. CDR3 bases: TGTGCCAGCAGCCGGCCCGAAGATACGCAGTATTTT.

In DNA form, the CDR3 reads TGTGCCAGCAGCTTGGACGGAGCTCTGAACACTGAAGCTTTCTTT. Protein product: CASSLDGALNTEAFF. The rearrangement joins TRBV5-4 to TRBJ1-1; D unresolved. Trimming removed 0 bases at V and 0 bases at J, with 9 bases between. The CDR3 has 15 amino acids. CDR1 is SGHNT and CDR2 is YYREEE in the germline V gene (reference sequence).

The rearrangement joins TRBV30 to TRBJ1-4; 9 bases fit TRBD1. After removal of 2 bases from V and 5 bases from J, the junction contained 6 bases not matched to a gene. This CDR3 region has 15 residues. Germline CDR1 GTSNPN, CDR2 SVGIG (reference sequence). The CDR3 loop reads CAWSSSDRGNEKLFF. In DNA form, the CDR3 reads TGTGCCTGGAGTTCATCGGACAGGGGCAATGAAAAACTGTTTTTT.

The chain uses TRBV7-3 and TRBJ2-7, with D possibly TRBD2 on 5 matching bases. The CDR3 has 13 residues. Trimming stripped 5 bases from V and 6 bases from J, with 14 bases between. Germline V gives CDR1 SGHTA, CDR2 FQGTGA. The CDR3 loop is CASSPRRGSEQYF. The CDR3 nucleotides read TGTGCCAGCAGCCCTAGGCGAGGGTCCGAGCAGTACTTC.

The chain carries TRBV5-8 and TRBJ2-5, with TRBD1 identical over 7 bases. Germline V gives CDR1 SGHTS, CDR2 YDEGEE. This CDR3 contains 14 residues. Trimming cost V 0 bases and J 4 bases; bases outside gene matches: 3. The CDR3 DNA is TGTGCCAGCAGCTTGGGACAGGGCGCAGAGACCCAGTACTTC. Translated, it gives CASSLGQGAETQYF.

The CDR3 nucleotides are TGTGCCAGCAGCCGCAAAGCGGGAGTTGAGCAGTTCTTC. This translates into CASSRKAGVEQFF. The chain uses TRBV6-5 and TRBJ2-1, with TRBD2 identical over 8 bases. The germline gives CDR1 MNHEY, CDR2 SVGAGI. There are 13 residues in the CDR3. Losses at the gene ends were 6 bases for V and 9 bases for J; bases not matched to a gene: 7.

The V gene is TRBV9, the J gene TRBJ2-5; 8 positions agree with TRBD1. V shed 3 bases and J 5 bases; nucleotides not matched to a gene: 9. CDR3 size: 15 residues. Germline CDR1 SGDLS, CDR2 YYNGEE. The CDR3 sequence: CASSGSQGVGETQYF. DNA of the CDR3: TGTGCCAGCAGCGGCTCACAGGGGGTCGGGGAGACCCAGTACTTC. Complete variable domain (other parts from reference TRBV9 and TRBJ2-5): DSGVTQTPKHLITATGQRVTLRCSPRSGDLSVYWYQQSLDQGLQFLIQYYNGEERAKGNILERFSAQQFPDLHSELNLSSLELGDSALYFCASSGSQGVGETQYFGPGTRLLVL.

Details on this clone: Within the sample, other DNA sequences also encode this same CDR3. The rearrangement joins TRBV5-1 to TRBJ1-1; D remains ambiguous. Germline CDR1 and CDR2: SGHRS and YFSETQ. V lost 3 bases and J lost 2, with 11 bases in between. The length of the CDR3 is 14 residues. The CDR3 DNA reads TGCGCCAGCAGCTCGACCGGGATCAACACTGAAGCTTTCTTT. Encoded protein: CASSSTGINTEAFF.

The chain has TRBV7-9 and TRBJ2-7; D unclear. V was trimmed by 6 bases and J by 2 bases, leaving 8 bases between them. Germline V CDR1 and CDR2: SEHNR, FQNEAQ (reference sequence). The CDR3 covers 12 residues. Here the CDR3 reads CASRAGTYEQYF. CDR3 DNA sequence: TGTGCCAGCAGGGCAGGAACCTACGAGCAGTACTTC.

As regards this clone: A read error may produce the germline difference seen at one junction end. V is TRBV2 and J is TRBJ2-7, with a possible D match to TRBD2 (5 bases). The CDR3 runs 14 residues. Germline V gives CDR1 SNHLY, CDR2 FYNNEI. The CDR3: CASSERHSPAGKWF. In DNA form, the CDR3 reads TGTGCCAGCAGTGAAAGGCATTCTCCGGCCGGGAAATGGTTC.

This chain joins TRBV5-5 and TRBJ1-5; possible D gene TRBD1, 5 bases. CDR1 is SGHKS and CDR2 is YYEKEE in the germline V gene (reference sequence). This CDR3 has 14 residues. The ends were cut back, 0 bases at V and 5 bases at J, with 9 bases in the middle. The CDR3 loop is CASSLVPRDQPQHF. The CDR3 DNA follows: TGTGCCAGCAGCTTGGTCCCCAGGGATCAGCCCCAGCATTTT. The complete variable domain, with remaining parts taken from reference TRBV5-5 and TRBJ1-5, reads DAGVTQSPTHLIKTRGQQVTLRCSPISGHKSVSWYQQVLGQGPQFIFQYYEKEERGRGNFPDRFSARQFPNYSSELNVNALLLGDSALYLCASSLVPRDQPQHFGDGTRLSIL.